This entry features one TCR beta chain sequence. The source of the sample is a study of blood T cell repertoires in COVID-19. About the study: There were acute and convalescent COVID-19 samples, and they came from the United States, Italy and Spain.

V was cut by 5 bases and J by 4 bases, with 11 bases left in between. From germline, CDR1 is MNHEY and CDR2 SMNVEV (reference sequence). The CDR3 covers 14 residues. Per the study methods: Amplification of reference gene primers was used by the study to estimate nucleated cell counts. The repertoire was sequenced with immunoSEQ multiplex PCR; TCRdb's copy has only in-frame clones and lacks some. That table is the source of V, J and clone size, and D and trimming were worked out from the DNA. In the table there are approximately 360,000 clones, almost 90% of which are singletons. Material for sequencing was peripheral blood. V usage is TRBV27 and J usage is TRBJ2-2; D not resolved. The source of this sequence is a man between 18 and 29 years old with active or convalescent COVID-19. In DNA, the CDR3 is TGTGCCAGCAGTCCCGCGTATTTCACCGGGGAGCTGTTTTTT. Translated: CASSPAYFTGELFF.